Listed below are T cell receptor beta chains from one sample, sequenced in a study of T cells in Graves' hyperthyroidism and ophthalmopathy. TCRdb re-derived calls from the multiplex PCR reads in MiXCR, one entry per CDR3 protein. In the table there are some 570,000 distinct CDR3 sequences, over 12% of which are singletons. Material: blood. The source of these receptors is a woman aged 18-35 years with Graves' ophthalmopathy. Both conserved end residues are part of each CDR3. Fields, in order: D gene, clone size, V gene, J gene, CDR3 DNA, CDR3 protein. The D gene is left open where the match is weak. Where a row states a size, it is once, few, many or the class of an expanded clone; other rows omit it.

d_call: .; clone_size: few; v_call: TRBV27; j_call: TRBJ1-5; cdr3_nt: TGTGCCAGCGGGACACTAAGCAATCAGCCCCAGCATTTT; cdr3_aa: CASGTLSNQPQHF
d_call: .; clone_size: many; v_call: TRBV18; j_call: TRBJ1-2; cdr3_nt: TGTGCCAGCTCACCGCGGACCGATTACTATGGCTACACCTTC; cdr3_aa: CASSPRTDYYGYTF
d_call: TRBD1; clone_size: many; v_call: TRBV5-5; j_call: TRBJ2-1; cdr3_nt: TGTGCCAGCAGCTTAACAGGGGGCGCGTACAATGAGCAGTTCTTC; cdr3_aa: CASSLTGGAYNEQFF
d_call: TRBD2; clone_size: .; v_call: TRBV18; j_call: TRBJ2-7; cdr3_nt: TGTGCCAGCTCACTAAGCGGGGGGACCGCCTACGAGCAGTACTTC; cdr3_aa: CASSLSGGTAYEQYF
d_call: .; clone_size: .; v_call: TRBV6-2/TRBV6-3; j_call: TRBJ2-1; cdr3_nt: TGTGCCAGCAGTTTGAAATTTGGGAGGCTCGAGCAGTTCTTC; cdr3_aa: CASSLKFGRLEQFF
d_call: .; clone_size: many; v_call: TRBV18; j_call: TRBJ2-1; cdr3_nt: TGTGCCAGCTCGGGTGGGAGATCGGACAATGAGCAGTTCTTC; cdr3_aa: CASSGGRSDNEQFF
d_call: .; clone_size: .; v_call: TRBV6-1; j_call: TRBJ1-4; cdr3_nt: TGTGCCAGCAGATTGGCCCAAACTAATGAAAAACTGTTTTTT; cdr3_aa: CASRLAQTNEKLFF
d_call: .; clone_size: many; v_call: TRBV6-6; j_call: TRBJ1-1; cdr3_nt: TGTGCCAGCAGTTACATAGGGAGCACTGAAGCTTTCTTT; cdr3_aa: CASSYIGSTEAFF
d_call: .; clone_size: many; v_call: TRBV6-1; j_call: TRBJ2-7; cdr3_nt: TGTGCCAGCACCCGTCCTGGGCTCGAGCAGTACTTC; cdr3_aa: CASTRPGLEQYF
d_call: TRBD1; clone_size: .; v_call: TRBV5-1; j_call: TRBJ2-5; cdr3_nt: TGCGCCAGCAGCATTCGACAGGGGTACCAAGAGACCCAGTACTTC; cdr3_aa: CASSIRQGYQETQYF
d_call: .; clone_size: .; v_call: TRBV7-9; j_call: TRBJ2-7; cdr3_nt: TGTGCCAGCAGGCCGACGGACAGCGGTCAGGAGCAGTACTTC; cdr3_aa: CASRPTDSGQEQYF
d_call: .; clone_size: .; v_call: TRBV25-1; j_call: TRBJ1-4; cdr3_nt: TGTGCCAGCAGTGACCCGGGGGGCTTAGTAGGTGAAAAACTGTTTTTT; cdr3_aa: CASSDPGGLVGEKLFF
d_call: TRBD2; clone_size: .; v_call: TRBV20-1; j_call: TRBJ2-7; cdr3_nt: TGCAGCGCAAAAGGGACTAGGGGGGTATACGAGCAGTACTTC; cdr3_aa: CSAKGTRGVYEQYF
d_call: TRBD1; clone_size: .; v_call: TRBV19; j_call: TRBJ1-6; cdr3_nt: TGTGCCACCCGGACAGGGCGCCCGGGTTGGTCTAATTCACCCCTCCACTTT; cdr3_aa: CATRTGRPGWSNSPLHF
d_call: TRBD2; clone_size: many; v_call: TRBV12-3/TRBV12-4; j_call: TRBJ2-7; cdr3_nt: TGTGCCAGCAGTCTTTCAGGGCGCGGGAGAGACGAGCAGTACTTC; cdr3_aa: CASSLSGRGRDEQYF
d_call: .; clone_size: few; v_call: TRBV20-1; j_call: TRBJ2-5; cdr3_nt: TGCAGTGCTAGGAGGGCCCCGGGAGAGACCCAGTACTTC; cdr3_aa: CSARRAPGETQYF
d_call: .; clone_size: .; v_call: TRBV19; j_call: TRBJ1-1; cdr3_nt: TGTGCCAGTAGCTTCAGGGTAAATGAAGCTTTCTTT; cdr3_aa: CASSFRVNEAFF
d_call: TRBD1; clone_size: .; v_call: TRBV7-6; j_call: TRBJ1-6; cdr3_nt: TGTGCCAGCAGCCCCGGGACAGGGGCTAATTCACCCCTCCACTTT; cdr3_aa: CASSPGTGANSPLHF
d_call: TRBD1; clone_size: many; v_call: TRBV9; j_call: TRBJ2-2; cdr3_nt: TGTGCCAGCAGCTGGGACAGGTTCAACACCGGGGAGCTGTTTTTT; cdr3_aa: CASSWDRFNTGELFF
d_call: .; clone_size: .; v_call: TRBV19; j_call: TRBJ1-1; cdr3_nt: TGTGCCAGTAAAGTCGAGTACATGAACACTGAAGCTTTCTTT; cdr3_aa: CASKVEYMNTEAFF
d_call: TRBD1; clone_size: many; v_call: TRBV5-5; j_call: TRBJ2-5; cdr3_nt: TGTGCCAGCATTCGGGACAGCATCCAAGAGACCCAGTACTTC; cdr3_aa: CASIRDSIQETQYF
d_call: TRBD2; clone_size: .; v_call: TRBV3-1; j_call: TRBJ2-7; cdr3_nt: TGTGCCAGCAGTCTGGGTCGGACTAGCGGATACGAAGGATCCTACGAGCAGTACTTC; cdr3_aa: CASSLGRTSGYEGSYEQYF
d_call: .; clone_size: many; v_call: TRBV20-1; j_call: TRBJ2-3; cdr3_nt: TGCAGTGCTAGGGGGTATGGGAGCACAGATACGCAGTATTTT; cdr3_aa: CSARGYGSTDTQYF
d_call: .; clone_size: many; v_call: TRBV5-1; j_call: TRBJ1-1; cdr3_nt: TGCGCCAGCAGCCCCGGACAGGAAGCTTTCTTT; cdr3_aa: CASSPGQEAFF
d_call: TRBD1; clone_size: many; v_call: TRBV2; j_call: TRBJ1-2; cdr3_nt: TGTGCCAGCAGTGGAACAGGGGTGCGTGGCTACACCTTC; cdr3_aa: CASSGTGVRGYTF
d_call: TRBD1; clone_size: many; v_call: TRBV6-1; j_call: TRBJ1-2; cdr3_nt: TGTGCCAGCAGTAGACAGGGAAGCAAAGCTAACTATGGCTACACCTTC; cdr3_aa: CASSRQGSKANYGYTF
d_call: .; clone_size: many; v_call: TRBV7-8; j_call: TRBJ2-2; cdr3_nt: TGTGCCAGCAGCGGCAACAGGGTTAACACCGGGGAGCTGTTTTTT; cdr3_aa: CASSGNRVNTGELFF
d_call: .; clone_size: many; v_call: TRBV28; j_call: TRBJ1-1; cdr3_nt: TGTGCCAGCAGTTTTGTGTGGGAAAAACCGAACACTGAAGCTTTCTTT; cdr3_aa: CASSFVWEKPNTEAFF
d_call: TRBD2; clone_size: many; v_call: TRBV2; j_call: TRBJ2-5; cdr3_nt: TGTGCCAGCAGCCTCCGGCGCGGGGGGTTACAAGAGACCCAGTACTTC; cdr3_aa: CASSLRRGGLQETQYF
d_call: TRBD2; clone_size: many; v_call: TRBV20-1; j_call: TRBJ2-7; cdr3_nt: TGCAGTGCTATTTGGACTAGCGGTCCCTACGAGCAGTACTTC; cdr3_aa: CSAIWTSGPYEQYF
d_call: TRBD1; clone_size: many; v_call: TRBV11-3; j_call: TRBJ2-4; cdr3_nt: TGTGCCAGCAGAGACCGGGACAGATTAACGGACATTCAGTACTTC; cdr3_aa: CASRDRDRLTDIQYF
d_call: TRBD1; clone_size: many; v_call: TRBV7-2; j_call: TRBJ2-1; cdr3_nt: TGTGCCAGCAAATTGGACAGGGGTGAACACAATGAGCAGTTCTTC; cdr3_aa: CASKLDRGEHNEQFF
d_call: .; clone_size: many; v_call: TRBV27; j_call: TRBJ1-5; cdr3_nt: TGTGCCAGCAGTTTATCGTCGACAGCGAATCAGCCCCAGCATTTT; cdr3_aa: CASSLSSTANQPQHF
d_call: .; clone_size: many; v_call: TRBV5-6; j_call: TRBJ1-1; cdr3_nt: TGTGCCAGCAGCTTGGTTCCGTATGAAGCTTTCTTT; cdr3_aa: CASSLVPYEAFF
d_call: TRBD1; clone_size: .; v_call: TRBV7-2; j_call: TRBJ1-2; cdr3_nt: TGTGCCAGCAGCTCACAAACCGGGACAGTCTATGGCTACACCTTC; cdr3_aa: CASSSQTGTVYGYTF
d_call: .; clone_size: many; v_call: TRBV2; j_call: TRBJ2-5; cdr3_nt: TGTGCCAGCAACAAACAGGGACTTCAAGAGACCCAGTACTTC; cdr3_aa: CASNKQGLQETQYF
d_call: .; clone_size: many; v_call: TRBV12-3/TRBV12-4; j_call: TRBJ1-1; cdr3_nt: TGTGCCAGCAGCTCCCAAGGGGGGTACACTGAAGCTTTCTTT; cdr3_aa: CASSSQGGYTEAFF
d_call: .; clone_size: many; v_call: TRBV6-2/TRBV6-3; j_call: TRBJ1-2; cdr3_nt: TGTGCCAGCAGTTACTTCGGGGATCAAGGGTACACCTTC; cdr3_aa: CASSYFGDQGYTF
d_call: .; clone_size: many; v_call: TRBV28; j_call: TRBJ1-1; cdr3_nt: TGTGCCAGCAGTACTAACACTGAAGCTTTCTTT; cdr3_aa: CASSTNTEAFF
d_call: .; clone_size: many; v_call: TRBV7-2; j_call: TRBJ2-7; cdr3_nt: TGTGCCAGCAGCCTTAGCGGTTGGGGCTCCTACGAGCAGTACTTC; cdr3_aa: CASSLSGWGSYEQYF
d_call: TRBD1; clone_size: few; v_call: TRBV18; j_call: TRBJ1-1; cdr3_nt: TGTGCCAGCTCACCGGGACAGGCTATGATGAACACTGAAGCTTTCTTT; cdr3_aa: CASSPGQAMMNTEAFF
d_call: .; clone_size: many; v_call: TRBV6-5; j_call: TRBJ1-4; cdr3_nt: TGTGCCAGCAGCCCAAGCGGGGCCTCTAATGAAAAACTGTTTTTT; cdr3_aa: CASSPSGASNEKLFF
d_call: .; clone_size: many; v_call: TRBV30; j_call: TRBJ1-1; cdr3_nt: TGTGCCTGGAGCCCACGGTCCAACACTGAAGCTTTCTTT; cdr3_aa: CAWSPRSNTEAFF
d_call: .; clone_size: many; v_call: TRBV29-1; j_call: TRBJ2-2; cdr3_nt: TGCAGCGTTGAGAGCTGGGGCCCCAAGGGCACCGGGGAGCTGTTTTTT; cdr3_aa: CSVESWGPKGTGELFF
d_call: TRBD2; clone_size: many; v_call: TRBV11-2; j_call: TRBJ2-3; cdr3_nt: TGTGCCAGCAGCTTAGGACTAGCGGGCCCGTTAGATACGCAGTATTTT; cdr3_aa: CASSLGLAGPLDTQYF
d_call: .; clone_size: many; v_call: TRBV7-2; j_call: TRBJ2-7; cdr3_nt: TGTGCCAGCAGCGTGGGCCAGGCGCCAAACGAGCAGTACTTC; cdr3_aa: CASSVGQAPNEQYF
d_call: .; clone_size: few; v_call: TRBV7-9; j_call: TRBJ1-2; cdr3_nt: TGTGCCAGCAGCTCCAATCCAGAGTATGGCTACACCTTC; cdr3_aa: CASSSNPEYGYTF
d_call: .; clone_size: many; v_call: TRBV6-6; j_call: TRBJ1-2; cdr3_nt: TGTGCCAGCAGTTACTCGGGGGGGCAGGATGCTAACTATGGCTACACCTTC; cdr3_aa: CASSYSGGQDANYGYTF
d_call: .; clone_size: .; v_call: TRBV14; j_call: TRBJ2-3; cdr3_nt: TGTGCCAGCAGCCAAGATTTCCTAGCATGGGCGGGGACAGATACGCAGTATTTT; cdr3_aa: CASSQDFLAWAGTDTQYF
d_call: .; clone_size: many; v_call: TRBV7-2; j_call: TRBJ1-6; cdr3_nt: TGTGCCAGCAGCCTTTCCGGGACGAGCCGTTCCCCCCTCCACTTT; cdr3_aa: CASSLSGTSRSPLHF
d_call: .; clone_size: many; v_call: TRBV2; j_call: TRBJ2-7; cdr3_nt: TGTGCCAGCAGTGAACAGGGCTTAGAATTCTACGAGCAGTACTTC; cdr3_aa: CASSEQGLEFYEQYF
d_call: .; clone_size: many; v_call: TRBV9; j_call: TRBJ1-2; cdr3_nt: TGTGCCAGCAGCTCCTCGCGGGGGACCTATGGCTACACCTTC; cdr3_aa: CASSSSRGTYGYTF
d_call: TRBD1; clone_size: .; v_call: TRBV5-8; j_call: TRBJ1-4; cdr3_nt: TGTGCCAGCAGCTCGACAGGGGGCCGCGAAAAACTGTTTTTT; cdr3_aa: CASSSTGGREKLFF
d_call: .; clone_size: .; v_call: TRBV2; j_call: TRBJ2-3; cdr3_nt: TGTGCCAGCAGTGTAACGGGCGGTACGCAGTATTTT; cdr3_aa: CASSVTGGTQYF
d_call: .; clone_size: .; v_call: TRBV9; j_call: TRBJ1-1; cdr3_nt: TGTGCCAGCAGCCCGCAGGACGCGCGAACTGAAGCTTTCTTT; cdr3_aa: CASSPQDARTEAFF
d_call: TRBD2; clone_size: many; v_call: TRBV30; j_call: TRBJ2-3; cdr3_nt: TGTGCCGGAGAGCGGGAGGGCCCGGATACGCAGTATTTT; cdr3_aa: CAGEREGPDTQYF